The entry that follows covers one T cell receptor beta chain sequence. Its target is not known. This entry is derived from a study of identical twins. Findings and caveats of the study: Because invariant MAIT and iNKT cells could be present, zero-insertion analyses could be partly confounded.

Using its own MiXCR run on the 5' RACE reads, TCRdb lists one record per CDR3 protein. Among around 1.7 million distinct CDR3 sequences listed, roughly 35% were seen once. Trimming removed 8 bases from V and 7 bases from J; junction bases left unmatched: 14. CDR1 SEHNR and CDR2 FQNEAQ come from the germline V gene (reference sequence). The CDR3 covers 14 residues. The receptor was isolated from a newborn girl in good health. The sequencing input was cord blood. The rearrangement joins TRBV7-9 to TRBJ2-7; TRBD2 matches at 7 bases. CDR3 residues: CASVGGNSYNEQYF. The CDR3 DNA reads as TGTGCCAGCGTGGGGGGGAATTCCTACAATGAGCAGTACTTC.